The clone carrying this T cell receptor (beta chain) appeared a few times. This sample is drawn from a study of T cell responses to AZD1222 COVID-19 vaccine. Study information: Researchers grouped second doses given at about 4 or about 12 weeks into one pool.

Sequenced by immunoSEQ multiplex PCR; TCRdb stores in-frame clones only, minus some. The sample lists about 110,000 clones; about four fifths were seen once. The sequences come from peripheral blood, collected on day 0 of AZD1222 vaccination. The source is an adult in good health.

The chain's CDR3 is CASRDARKSGNTIYF. Here the CDR3 DNA reads TGTGCCTCTAGGGACGCTCGAAAGTCTGGAAACACCATATATTTT. The chain recombines TRBV7-6 with TRBJ1-3; weak D call: TRBD1 (5 bases). CDR3 length equals 15 residues. Germline-derived CDR1 and CDR2 are SGHVS and FNYEAQ. V lost 11 bases and J 1 base, leaving 18 bases between the germline ends.